The 28 T cell receptor beta chains given below trace back to one sample, sequenced in a study of early T cells in non-severe SARS-CoV-2 infection. TCRdb itself ran the 5' RACE reads through MiXCR, one entry per CDR3 protein. The data hold 52,000 or so distinct CDR3 sequences, with 5% to 7.5% observed a single time. Sequenced material: whole blood, taken at baseline. These receptors came from an adult who was a healthcare worker with PCR-confirmed SARS-CoV-2 infection or an uninfected control (not recorded which).

This clonotype has more than one count but fewer than ten. V gene TRBV2 combines with J gene TRBJ2-7; 9 bases map to TRBD1. The germline CDR1 and CDR2 sequences are SNHLY and FYNNEI. The CDR3 spans 14 residues. Unmatched junction bases numbered 3, after V lost 6 bases and J lost 0 bases. CDR3 DNA: TGTGCCAGCAGACAGGGACAGGGCTCCTACGAGCAGTACTTC. This gives the protein CASRQGQGSYEQYF.

This clonotype was counted only a few times. The V gene is TRBV20-1, the J gene TRBJ1-5; 10 positions agree with TRBD1. This CDR3 region has 16 residues. Germline V gives CDR1 DFQATT, CDR2 SNEGSKA (reference sequence). The trim removed 4 bases at V and 6 bases at J, leaving 12 bases unmatched. CDR3 in DNA: TGCAGTGCTACCCTCGGAGCGGGACAGGGGCGTCAGCCCCAGCATTTT. This sequence encodes CSATLGAGQGRQPQHF.

This clonotype was seen ten or more times. The genes are TRBV29-1 and TRBJ2-7; 9 bases align to TRBD1. In germline, CDR1 is SQVTM, CDR2 ANQGSEA. V shed 7 bases and J 5 bases; nucleotides not matched to a gene: 3. This CDR3 is 11 amino acids long. The CDR3 reads CSGGQGNEQYF. CDR3 in DNA: TGCAGCGGGGGACAGGGTAACGAGCAGTACTTC.

This clonotype was seen ten or more times. This sequence joins TRBV4-3 and TRBJ2-2; TRBD1 agrees at 10 bases. CDR1 is LGHNA and CDR2 is YSLEER in the germline V gene. The CDR3 is 15 residues long. The V and J ends lost 4 bases and 5 bases, in that order; junction bases with no gene match: 4. CDR3 in amino acids: CASSRLGQGTGELFF. In nucleotides, the CDR3 is TGCGCCAGCAGCCGCTTGGGACAGGGGACCGGGGAGCTGTTTTTT.

This clonotype was found many times. The gene calls are TRBV19 and TRBJ1-5, with TRBD1 identical over 7 bases. The germline CDR1 and CDR2 sequences are LNHDA and SQIVND (reference sequence). The CDR3 loop spans 17 amino acids. The junction had 13 bases not matched to a gene; V was cut back by 3 bases and J by 5 bases. The CDR3 DNA sequence: TGTGCCAGTAGTATTCGGGGCCCAGAGGGGGCCGATCAGCCCCAGCATTTT. Protein sequence: CASSIRGPEGADQPQHF.

J is TRBJ2-7 and V is TRBV7-2; either TRBD1 or TRBD2 may fit D (5 bases each). Between the trimmed V and J ends, which lost 5 bases and 0 bases, there was a span of 14 bases. This CDR3 is 15 amino acids long. The V gene's germline CDR1 is SGHTA and CDR2 FQGNSA. The chain's CDR3 is CASSPGTISSYEQYF. CDR3 DNA: TGTGCCAGCAGCCCAGGGACCATCAGCTCCTACGAGCAGTACTTC.

CDR3 nucleotides: TGCGCCAGCAGCTTGGCAGGGGGCAGAACTGAAGCTTTCTTT. It encodes CASSLAGGRTEAFF. The chain uses TRBV5-1 and TRBJ1-1, with TRBD1 identical over 8 bases. V dropped 0 bases and J dropped 5; count of bases not matched to a gene: 3. Germline lookup yields CDR1 SGHRS and CDR2 YFSETQ. The CDR3 runs to 14 residues.

This clonotype showed up just a few times. The rearrangement uses TRBV4-1 and TRBJ1-3; no reliable D call. Trimming pared 0 bases from V and 4 bases from J, leaving 13 bases between. CDR1 is MGHRA, CDR2 YSYEKL, per germline. The CDR3 contains 16 residues. The CDR3 DNA reads as TGCGCCAGCAGCCAAGATATATTCGGTCTAGGAAACACCATATATTTT. This codes for CASSQDIFGLGNTIYF.

The chain joins TRBV7-6 to TRBJ2-3, with 9 bases matching TRBD2. This CDR3 has 18 residues. Trimming took 5 bases from V and 1 from J; bases not matched to a gene: 13. Germline V gene lookup returns CDR1 SGHVS and CDR2 FNYEAQ. The CDR3 region is CASSVYSGGSLGTDTQYF. The CDR3 nucleotides read TGTGCCAGCAGCGTCTATAGCGGGGGATCTCTAGGCACAGATACGCAGTATTTT.

This clonotype was detected only a few times. The chain joins TRBV29-1 to TRBJ1-2; D gene unclear. In germline, CDR1 is SQVTM, CDR2 ANQGSEA. V lost 4 bases and J lost 0, with 9 bases in between. This CDR3 is built from 13 residues. For the CDR3, the DNA is TGCAGCGTTGTCTGGGGATCTAACTATGGCTACACCTTC. Its protein product is CSVVWGSNYGYTF. Full variable domain (missing parts from reference TRBV29-1 and TRBJ1-2): SAVISQKPSRDICQRGTSLTIQCQVDSQVTMMFWYRQQPGQSLTLIATANQGSEATYESGFVIDKFPISRPNLTFSTLTVSNMSPEDSSIYLCSVVWGSNYGYTFGSGTRLTVV.

This clonotype showed up many times. The genes are TRBV18 and TRBJ2-3; D is unclear. Trimming left V 3 bases short and J 6 bases short, with 13 bases between. The CDR3 has 14 residues. Germline loops: CDR1 KGHSH, CDR2 LQKENI. DNA of the CDR3: TGTGCCAGCTCACCGGGGTCCCCGAAGGATACGCAGTATTTT. Translated: CASSPGSPKDTQYF.

In this sample, this clonotype turned up many times. V is TRBV6-2 or TRBV6-3 and J is TRBJ1-2; TRBD1 aligns across 9 bases. J lost 1 base, V lost 6 bases, and 6 bases had no gene match. CDR1 is MNHEY and CDR2 is SVGEGT in the germline V gene. The CDR3 covers 15 residues. CDR3 nucleotide sequence: TGTGCCAGCAGACCACAGGGGGCGATTAACTATGGCTACACCTTC. Its protein product is CASRPQGAINYGYTF.

This clonotype showed up just a few times. This rearrangement joins TRBV5-1 to TRBJ2-6, with 11 bases matching TRBD1. Trimming removed 4 bases from V and 1 base from J; junction bases left unmatched: 7. The CDR3 loop spans 18 amino acids. Germline V CDR1 and CDR2: SGHRS, YFSETQ. CDR3 residues: CASSRSGQGESGANVLTF. In DNA, the CDR3 is TGCGCCAGCAGCCGCTCGGGACAGGGGGAATCTGGGGCCAACGTCCTGACTTTC.

The chain has TRBV7-2 and TRBJ2-3; D unclear. V lost 5 bases, J lost 2 bases, and 5 bases lay in between. Per the germline V gene, CDR1 is SGHTA and CDR2 is FQGNSA. This CDR3 is 12 amino acids long. The CDR3 loop reads CASSQYTDTQYF. CDR3 sequence (DNA): TGTGCCAGCAGCCAGTACACAGATACGCAGTATTTT.

There are many counts of this clonotype. This chain links TRBV4-3 with TRBJ1-5; a weak D match, TRBD1 (5 bases). This CDR3 contains 14 residues. Germline V gene data show CDR1 as LGHNA and CDR2 as YSLEER. V was trimmed by 4 bases and J by 0 bases, leaving 7 bases between them. This chain's CDR3 is CASSRTYSNQPQHF. The DNA for the CDR3 is TGCGCCAGCAGCCGGACATATAGCAATCAGCCCCAGCATTTT.

Remarks on this clonotype: Given a much more abundant clone one base away, this may be a read error. CDR3 DNA: TGTGCCAGCAATAGGAGCACAGATACGCAGTATTTT. Translation gives CASNRSTDTQYF. This sequence joins TRBV25-1 and TRBJ2-3; the D is unclear. Germline CDR1 and CDR2: MGHDK and SYGVNS. V lost 7 bases and J lost 0, with 5 bases in between. CDR3 length equals 12 residues.

There are a few counts of this clonotype. V gene TRBV28 combines with J gene TRBJ2-1; TRBD1 aligns across 8 bases. V dropped 3 bases and J dropped 8; count of bases not matched to a gene: 6. Germline CDR1 reads MDHEN; CDR2 reads SYDVKM. The CDR3 length is 14 residues. In nucleotides, the CDR3 is TGTGCCAGCAGTTTCAGGGGGCGCCTCTATGAGCAGTTCTTC. Encoded protein: CASSFRGRLYEQFF.

The V gene is TRBV3-1, the J gene TRBJ1-1; the match to TRBD1 covers 10 bases. Germline CDR1 and CDR2: LGHDT and YNNKEL (reference sequence). CDR3 length equals 15 residues. J was trimmed by 1 base and V by 4 bases; bases with no gene match: 3. The CDR3 DNA reads as TGTGCCAGCAGCCTTTGGGACAGGGGGAACACTGAAGCTTTCTTT. As protein: CASSLWDRGNTEAFF.

This clonotype has only a few counts. This rearrangement joins TRBV28 to TRBJ2-7; 10 bases match TRBD1. Germline V gene sequence: CDR1 MDHEN, CDR2 SYDVKM. The CDR3 has 14 amino acids. J lost 5 bases, V lost 5 bases, and 6 bases had no gene match. The CDR3 protein is CASSNPGTGDEQYF. The DNA of the CDR3 is TGTGCCAGCAGTAACCCCGGGACAGGGGACGAGCAGTACTTC.

At least ten counts were recorded for this clonotype. The chain recombines TRBV7-9 with TRBJ1-1, with 9 positions matching TRBD1. V was clipped by 5 bases and J by 2 bases; unmatched bases: 6. The CDR3 extends over 15 amino acids. Germline-derived CDR1 and CDR2 are SEHNR and FQNEAQ (reference sequence). The CDR3 coding sequence is TGTGCCAGCAGCACGTGGACAGGGGCCAACACTGAAGCTTTCTTT. This sequence encodes CASSTWTGANTEAFF. Looking up the rest from reference TRBV7-9 and TRBJ1-1 gives the full variable domain: DTGVSQNPRHKITKRGQNVTFRCDPISEHNRLYWYRQTLGQGPEFLTYFQNEAQLEKSRLLSDRFSAERPKGSFSTLEIQRTEQGDSAMYLCASSTWTGANTEAFFGQGTRLTVV.

V is TRBV4-3 and J is TRBJ1-1; D is undetermined. Trimming removed 0 bases from V and 1 base from J, with 12 bases in between. The CDR3 runs 16 residues. The germline V gene encodes CDR1 LGHNA and CDR2 YSLEER. The CDR3 protein is CASSQDAGGWNTEAFF. In nucleotides, the CDR3 is TGCGCCAGCAGCCAAGATGCAGGAGGATGGAACACTGAAGCTTTCTTT.

This clonotype was found many times. V and J are TRBV5-4 and TRBJ2-1, with TRBD2 matching over 8 bases. The junction had 6 bases not matched to a gene; V was cut back by 6 bases and J by 7 bases. CDR1 is SGHNT, CDR2 YYREEE, per germline (reference sequence). This CDR3 has 13 residues. The chain's CDR3 is CASTGGGRNEQFF. The DNA of the CDR3 is TGTGCCAGCACCGGGGGGGGGCGGAATGAGCAGTTCTTC.

This clonotype was found many times. V is TRBV29-1 and J is TRBJ2-3; 7 bases fit TRBD1. The end of the DNA is better explained by TRBJ1-5, so the J call may be wrong. Per the germline V gene, CDR1 is SQVTM and CDR2 is ANQGSEA. The CDR3 spans 15 residues. The CDR3 DNA follows: TGCAGCGTAGCCTACACCAGACAGGGCGCAGATACGCAGCATTTT. It yields the protein CSVAYTRQGADTQHF.

This clonotype was recorded many times. V usage is TRBV12-3 or TRBV12-4 and J usage is TRBJ2-5; the D is unclear. The CDR3 spans 13 residues. V was cut by 7 bases and J by 0 bases, with 9 bases left in between. This CDR3 is CASTRTNQETQYF. The CDR3 bases are TGTGCCAGCACCCGGACGAACCAAGAGACCCAGTACTTC.

This clonotype was detected a few times. This CDR3 is CASRSGENTEAFF. The CDR3 DNA follows: TGTGCCAGCAGGTCCGGGGAAAACACTGAAGCTTTCTTT. The chain links TRBV28 to TRBJ1-1; the D is unclear. Germline CDR1 is MDHEN and CDR2 is SYDVKM. This CDR3 has 13 amino acids. V was clipped by 6 bases and J by 2 bases, with 10 bases between them.

The rearrangement links TRBV2 to TRBJ2-5; no clear D gene. This CDR3 comprises 14 residues. Between the trimmed V and J ends, which lost 3 bases and 2 bases, there was a span of 10 bases. The germline V gene encodes CDR1 SNHLY and CDR2 FYNNEI. In DNA, the CDR3 is TGTGCCAGCAGTGATCTGACACCTCAAGAGACCCAGTACTTC. As protein: CASSDLTPQETQYF.

This clonotype was detected many times. The chain links TRBV20-1 to TRBJ2-7, with D possibly being TRBD1 (5 bases). This CDR3 has 10 amino acids. Trimming pared 4 bases from V and 5 bases from J, leaving 6 bases between. Germline CDR1 DFQATT, CDR2 SNEGSKA (reference sequence). This CDR3 reads CSATGNEQYF. CDR3 nucleotide sequence: TGCAGTGCTACAGGGAACGAGCAGTACTTC.

This chain links TRBV1 with TRBJ2-4. TRBV1 is an annotated pseudogene. The CDR3 loop spans 15 amino acids. CDR3 sequence: CTSSQEPTSKNIQYF. CDR3 coding DNA: TGCACCAGCAGCCAAGAACCGACTTCCAAAAACATTCAGTACTTC.